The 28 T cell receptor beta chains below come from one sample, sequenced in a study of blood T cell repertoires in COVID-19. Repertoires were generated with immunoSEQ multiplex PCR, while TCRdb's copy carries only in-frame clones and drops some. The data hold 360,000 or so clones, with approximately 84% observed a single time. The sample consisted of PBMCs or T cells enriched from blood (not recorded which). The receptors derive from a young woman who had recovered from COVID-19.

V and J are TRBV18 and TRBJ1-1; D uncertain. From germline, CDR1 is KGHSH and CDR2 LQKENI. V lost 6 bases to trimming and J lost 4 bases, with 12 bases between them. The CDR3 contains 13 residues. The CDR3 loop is CASSREGVTEAFF. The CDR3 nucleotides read TGTGCCAGCTCTAGGGAGGGAGTCACTGAAGCTTTCTTT.

The chain's CDR3 is CASSRTGTGAREQYF. CDR3 nucleotide sequence: TGTGCCAGCAGCCGCACCGGGACAGGAGCTCGGGAGCAGTACTTC. The gene calls are TRBV14 and TRBJ2-7; 8 bases align to TRBD1. CDR1 and CDR2 from the germline V gene are SGHDN and FVKESK. This CDR3 contains 15 residues. V shed 4 bases, J shed 7 bases, and the junction held 12 bases outside the gene matches.

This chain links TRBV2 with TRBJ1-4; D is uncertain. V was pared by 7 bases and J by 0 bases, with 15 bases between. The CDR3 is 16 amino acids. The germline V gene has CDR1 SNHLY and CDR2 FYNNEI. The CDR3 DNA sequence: TGTGCCAGCATTCCCAGTACAGTCCCAACTAATGAAAAACTGTTTTTT. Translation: CASIPSTVPTNEKLFF.

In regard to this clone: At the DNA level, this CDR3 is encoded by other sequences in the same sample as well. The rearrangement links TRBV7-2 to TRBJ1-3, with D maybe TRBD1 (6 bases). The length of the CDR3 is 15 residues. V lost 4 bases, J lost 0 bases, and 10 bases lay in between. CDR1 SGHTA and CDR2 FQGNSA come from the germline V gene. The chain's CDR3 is CASSSTGGSGNTIYF. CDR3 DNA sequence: TGTGCCAGCAGCTCGACAGGCGGCTCTGGAAACACCATATATTTT.

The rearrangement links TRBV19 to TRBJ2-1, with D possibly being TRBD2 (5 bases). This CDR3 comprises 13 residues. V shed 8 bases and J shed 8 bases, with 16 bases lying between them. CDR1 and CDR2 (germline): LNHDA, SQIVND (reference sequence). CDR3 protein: CASSELVGYEQFF. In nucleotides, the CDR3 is TGTGCCAGTTCAGAACTAGTGGGTTATGAGCAGTTCTTC.

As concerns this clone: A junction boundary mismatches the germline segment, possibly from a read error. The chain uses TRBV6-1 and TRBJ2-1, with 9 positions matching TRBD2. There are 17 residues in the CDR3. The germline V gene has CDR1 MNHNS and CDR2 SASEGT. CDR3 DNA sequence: TGTGCCAGCAGCGAAGGGTCGCTAGCGGGAAGAGGTAGTGAGCAGTTCTTC. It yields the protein CASSEGSLAGRGSEQFF.

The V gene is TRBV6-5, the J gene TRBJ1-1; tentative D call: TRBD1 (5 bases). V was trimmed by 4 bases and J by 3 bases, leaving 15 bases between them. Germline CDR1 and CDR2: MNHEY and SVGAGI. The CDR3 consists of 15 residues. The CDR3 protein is CASSSPAGRDTEAFF. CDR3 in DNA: TGTGCCAGCAGTTCCCCCGCAGGGAGGGACACTGAAGCTTTCTTT.

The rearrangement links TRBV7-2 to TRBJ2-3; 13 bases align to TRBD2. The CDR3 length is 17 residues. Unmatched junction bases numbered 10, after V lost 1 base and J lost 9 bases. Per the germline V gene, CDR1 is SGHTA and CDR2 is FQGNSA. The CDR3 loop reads CASSLGPLLAGGPTQYF. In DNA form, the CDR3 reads TGTGCCAGCAGCTTAGGGCCCTTACTAGCGGGGGGGCCGACGCAGTATTTT. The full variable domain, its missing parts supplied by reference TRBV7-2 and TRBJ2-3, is GAGVSQSPSNKVTEKGKDVELRCDPISGHTALYWYRQSLGQGLEFLIYFQGNSAPDKSGLPSDRFSAERTGGSVSTLTIQRTQQEDSAVYLCASSLGPLLAGGPTQYFGPGTRLTVL.

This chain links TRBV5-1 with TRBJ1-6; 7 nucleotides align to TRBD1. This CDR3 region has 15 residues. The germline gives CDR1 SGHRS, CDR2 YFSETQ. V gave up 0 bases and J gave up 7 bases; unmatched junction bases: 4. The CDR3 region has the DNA TGCGCCAGCAGCTTGGATGCAGGGGGGAATTCACCCCTCCACTTT. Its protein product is CASSLDAGGNSPLHF. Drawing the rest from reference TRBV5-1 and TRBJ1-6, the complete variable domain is KAGVTQTPRYLIKTRGQQVTLSCSPISGHRSVSWYQQTPGQGLQFLFEYFSETQRNKGNFPGRFSGRQFSNSRSEMNVSTLELGDSALYLCASSLDAGGNSPLHFGNGTRLTVT.

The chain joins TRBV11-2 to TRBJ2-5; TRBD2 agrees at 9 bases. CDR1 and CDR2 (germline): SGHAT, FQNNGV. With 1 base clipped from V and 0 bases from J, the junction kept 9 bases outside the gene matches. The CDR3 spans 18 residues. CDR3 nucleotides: TGTGCCAGCAGCTTAGGGACCATAGCGGGAGACCACCAAGAGACCCAGTACTTC. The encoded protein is CASSLGTIAGDHQETQYF.

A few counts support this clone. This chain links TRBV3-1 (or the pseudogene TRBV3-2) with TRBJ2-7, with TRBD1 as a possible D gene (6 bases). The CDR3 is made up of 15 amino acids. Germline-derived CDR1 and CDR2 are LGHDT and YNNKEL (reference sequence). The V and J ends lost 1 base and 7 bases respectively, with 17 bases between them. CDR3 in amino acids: CASSQGGRGSGEQYF. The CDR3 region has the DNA TGTGCCAGCAGCCAAGGAGGCAGGGGATCTGGGGAGCAGTACTTC.

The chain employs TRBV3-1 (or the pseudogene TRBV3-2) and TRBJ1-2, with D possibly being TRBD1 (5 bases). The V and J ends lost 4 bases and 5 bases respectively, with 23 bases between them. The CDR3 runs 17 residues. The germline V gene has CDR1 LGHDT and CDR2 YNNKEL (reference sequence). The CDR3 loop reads CASSLSSGRRGRYGYTF. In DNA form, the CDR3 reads TGTGCCAGCAGCCTCAGTAGCGGTAGAAGGGGCAGGTATGGCTACACCTTC.

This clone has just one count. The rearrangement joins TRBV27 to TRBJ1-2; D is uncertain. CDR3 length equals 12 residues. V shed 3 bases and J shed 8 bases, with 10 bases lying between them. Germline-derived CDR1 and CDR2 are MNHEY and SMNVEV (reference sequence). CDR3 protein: CASSLAGIGYTF. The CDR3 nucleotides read TGTGCCAGCAGTTTGGCCGGGATCGGCTACACCTTC.

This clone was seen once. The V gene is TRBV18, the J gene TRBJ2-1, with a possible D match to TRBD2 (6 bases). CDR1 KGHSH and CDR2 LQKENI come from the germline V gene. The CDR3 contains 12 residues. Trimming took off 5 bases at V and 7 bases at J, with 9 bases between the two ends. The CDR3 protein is CASSVGGNEQFF. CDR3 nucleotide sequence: TGTGCCAGCTCAGTGGGGGGAAATGAGCAGTTCTTC.

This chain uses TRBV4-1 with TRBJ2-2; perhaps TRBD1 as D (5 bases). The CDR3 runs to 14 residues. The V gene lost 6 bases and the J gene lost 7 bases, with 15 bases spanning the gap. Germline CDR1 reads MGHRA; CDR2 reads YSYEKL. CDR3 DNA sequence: TGCGCCAGCAGTTGGACACCACTGAACGGGGAGCTGTTTTTT. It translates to CASSWTPLNGELFF.

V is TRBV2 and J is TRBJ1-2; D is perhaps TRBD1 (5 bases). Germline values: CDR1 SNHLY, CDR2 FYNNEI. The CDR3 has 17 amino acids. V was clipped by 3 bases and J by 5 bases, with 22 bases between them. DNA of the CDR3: TGTGCCAGCAGTGATAGTGGGAACGGGGGAGGAGGGTATGGCTACACCTTC. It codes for CASSDSGNGGGGYGYTF.

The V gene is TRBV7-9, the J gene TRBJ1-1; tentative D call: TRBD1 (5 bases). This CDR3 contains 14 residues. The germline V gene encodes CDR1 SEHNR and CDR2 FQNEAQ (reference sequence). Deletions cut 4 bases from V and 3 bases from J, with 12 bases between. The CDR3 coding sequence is TGTGCCAGCAGCTCCGGGGGGAGCTACACTGAAGCTTTCTTT. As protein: CASSSGGSYTEAFF.

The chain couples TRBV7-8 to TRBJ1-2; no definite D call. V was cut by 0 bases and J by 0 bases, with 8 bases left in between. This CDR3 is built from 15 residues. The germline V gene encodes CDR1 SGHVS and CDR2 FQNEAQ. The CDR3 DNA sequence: TGTGCCAGCAGCTTAGCCCAGGATGCTAACTATGGCTACACCTTC. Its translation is CASSLAQDANYGYTF.

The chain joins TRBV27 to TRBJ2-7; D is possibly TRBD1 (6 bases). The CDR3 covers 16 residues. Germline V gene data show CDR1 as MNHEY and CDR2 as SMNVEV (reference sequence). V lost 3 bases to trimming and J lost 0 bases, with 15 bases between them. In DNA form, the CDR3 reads TGTGCCAGCAGTTTTCGTTGGGGACACACCTCCTACGAGCAGTACTTC. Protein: CASSFRWGHTSYEQYF.

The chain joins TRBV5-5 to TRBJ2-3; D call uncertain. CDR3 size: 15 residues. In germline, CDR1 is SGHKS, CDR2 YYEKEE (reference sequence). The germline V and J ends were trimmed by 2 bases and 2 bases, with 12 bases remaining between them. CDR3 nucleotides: TGTGCCAGCAGCTTTAATGACATAATCACAGATACGCAGTATTTT. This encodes CASSFNDIITDTQYF.

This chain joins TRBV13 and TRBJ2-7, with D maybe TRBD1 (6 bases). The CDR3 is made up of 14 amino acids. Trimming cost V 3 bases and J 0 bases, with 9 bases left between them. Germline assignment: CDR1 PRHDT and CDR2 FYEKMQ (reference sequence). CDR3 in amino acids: CASSFQGSSYEQYF. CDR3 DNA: TGTGCCAGCAGCTTTCAGGGGAGCTCCTACGAGCAGTACTTC.

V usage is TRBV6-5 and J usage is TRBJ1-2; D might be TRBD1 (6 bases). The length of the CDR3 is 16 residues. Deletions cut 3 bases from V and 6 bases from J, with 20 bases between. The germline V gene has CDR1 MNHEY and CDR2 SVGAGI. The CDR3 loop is CASSYRGLQGINGYTF. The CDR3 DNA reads TGTGCCAGCAGTTATCGGGGCCTCCAGGGGATCAATGGCTACACCTTC.

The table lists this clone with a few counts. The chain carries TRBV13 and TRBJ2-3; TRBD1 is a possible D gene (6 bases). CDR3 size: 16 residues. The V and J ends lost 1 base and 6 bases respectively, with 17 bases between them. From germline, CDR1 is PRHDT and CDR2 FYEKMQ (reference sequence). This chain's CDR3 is CASSLVGARGEDTQYF. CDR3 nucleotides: TGTGCCAGCAGCTTAGTGGGGGCGAGAGGTGAGGATACGCAGTATTTT.

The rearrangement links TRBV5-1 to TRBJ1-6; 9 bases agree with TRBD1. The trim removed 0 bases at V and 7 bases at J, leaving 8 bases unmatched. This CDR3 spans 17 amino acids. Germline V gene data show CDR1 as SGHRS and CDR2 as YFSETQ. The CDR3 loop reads CASSLDSHRGRNSPLHF. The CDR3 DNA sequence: TGCGCCAGCAGCTTGGATTCGCACAGGGGGCGAAATTCACCCCTCCACTTT.

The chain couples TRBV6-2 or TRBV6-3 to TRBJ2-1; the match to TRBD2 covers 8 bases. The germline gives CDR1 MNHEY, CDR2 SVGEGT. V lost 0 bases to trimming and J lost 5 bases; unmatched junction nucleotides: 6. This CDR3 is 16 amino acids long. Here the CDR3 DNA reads TGTGCCAGCAGTTACTCCGCCGGGACTAGACACAATGAGCAGTTCTTC. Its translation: CASSYSAGTRHNEQFF.

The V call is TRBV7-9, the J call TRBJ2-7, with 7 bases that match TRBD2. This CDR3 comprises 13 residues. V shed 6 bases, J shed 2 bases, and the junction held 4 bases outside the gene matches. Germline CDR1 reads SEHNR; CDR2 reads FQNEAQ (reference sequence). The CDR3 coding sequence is TGTGCCAGCAGATCCAGCGGGGCCTACGAGCAGTACTTC. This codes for CASRSSGAYEQYF.

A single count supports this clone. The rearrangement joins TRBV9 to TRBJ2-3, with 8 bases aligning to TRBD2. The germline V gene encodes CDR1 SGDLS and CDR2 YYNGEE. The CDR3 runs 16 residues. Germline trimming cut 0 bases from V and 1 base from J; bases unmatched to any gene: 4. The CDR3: CASSVAETSGTDTQYF. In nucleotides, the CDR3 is TGTGCCAGCAGCGTAGCGGAGACTAGCGGCACAGATACGCAGTATTTT.

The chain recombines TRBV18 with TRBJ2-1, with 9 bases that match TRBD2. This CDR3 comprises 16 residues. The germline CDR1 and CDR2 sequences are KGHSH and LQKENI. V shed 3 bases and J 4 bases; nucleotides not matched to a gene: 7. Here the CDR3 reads CASSPFDSGGYNEQFF. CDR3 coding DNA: TGTGCCAGCTCACCGTTCGATAGCGGGGGATACAATGAGCAGTTCTTC.